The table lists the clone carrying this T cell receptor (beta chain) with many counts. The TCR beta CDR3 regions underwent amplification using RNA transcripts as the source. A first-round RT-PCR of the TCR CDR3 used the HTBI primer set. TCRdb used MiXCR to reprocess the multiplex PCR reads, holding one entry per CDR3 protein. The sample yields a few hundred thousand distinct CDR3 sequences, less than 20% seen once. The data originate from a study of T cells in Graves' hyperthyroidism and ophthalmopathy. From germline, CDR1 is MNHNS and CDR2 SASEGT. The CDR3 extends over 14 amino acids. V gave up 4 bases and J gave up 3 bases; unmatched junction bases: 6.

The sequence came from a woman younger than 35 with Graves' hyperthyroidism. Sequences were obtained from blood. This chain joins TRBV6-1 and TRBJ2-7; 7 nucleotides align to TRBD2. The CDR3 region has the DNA TGTGCCAGCAGTGCGGCTAGCGGTTACTACGAGCAGTACTTC. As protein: CASSAASGYYEQYF.